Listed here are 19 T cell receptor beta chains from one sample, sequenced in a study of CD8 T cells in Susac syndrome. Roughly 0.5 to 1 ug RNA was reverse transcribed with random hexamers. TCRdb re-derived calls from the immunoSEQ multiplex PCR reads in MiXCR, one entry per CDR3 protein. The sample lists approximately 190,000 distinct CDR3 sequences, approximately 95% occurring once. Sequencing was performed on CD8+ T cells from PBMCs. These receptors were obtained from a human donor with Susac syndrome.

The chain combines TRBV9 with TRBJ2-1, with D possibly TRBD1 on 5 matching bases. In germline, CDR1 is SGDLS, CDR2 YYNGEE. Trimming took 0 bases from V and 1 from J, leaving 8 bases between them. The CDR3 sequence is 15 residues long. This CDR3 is CASSVVQGSYNEQFF. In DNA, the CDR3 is TGTGCCAGCAGCGTAGTGCAGGGTTCCTACAATGAGCAGTTCTTC.

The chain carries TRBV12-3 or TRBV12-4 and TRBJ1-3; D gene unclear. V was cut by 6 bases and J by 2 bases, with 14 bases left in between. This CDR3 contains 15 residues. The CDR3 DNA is TGTGCCAGCAGGGACGCGGCAGGACCTGGAAACACCATATATTTT. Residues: CASRDAAGPGNTIYF.

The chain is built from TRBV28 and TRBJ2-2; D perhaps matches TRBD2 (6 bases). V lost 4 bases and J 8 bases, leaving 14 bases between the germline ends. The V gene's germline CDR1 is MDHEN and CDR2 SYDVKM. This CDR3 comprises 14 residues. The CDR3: CASSSQRGGGELFF. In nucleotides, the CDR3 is TGTGCCAGCAGTTCCCAACGGGGAGGAGGGGAGCTGTTTTTT. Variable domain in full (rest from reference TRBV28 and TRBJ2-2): DVKVTQSSRYLVKRTGEKVFLECVQDMDHENMFWYRQDPGLGLRLIYFSYDVKMKEKGDIPEGYSVSREKKERFSLILESASTNQTSMYLCASSSQRGGGELFFGEGSRLTVL.

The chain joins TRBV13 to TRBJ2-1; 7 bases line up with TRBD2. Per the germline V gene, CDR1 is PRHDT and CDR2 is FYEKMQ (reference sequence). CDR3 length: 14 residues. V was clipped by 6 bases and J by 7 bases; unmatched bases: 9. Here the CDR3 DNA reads TGTGCCAGCAGTCAAAACCCCGGGAGGAATGAGCAGTTCTTC. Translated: CASSQNPGRNEQFF.

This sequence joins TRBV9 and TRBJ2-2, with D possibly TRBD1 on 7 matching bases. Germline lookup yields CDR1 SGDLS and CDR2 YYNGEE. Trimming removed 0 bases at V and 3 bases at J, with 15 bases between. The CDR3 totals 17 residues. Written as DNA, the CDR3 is TGTGCCAGCAGCGTAGAGTTGGAGGGGGCCGACACCGGGGAGCTGTTTTTT. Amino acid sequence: CASSVELEGADTGELFF. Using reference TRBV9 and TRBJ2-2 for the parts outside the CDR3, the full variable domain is DSGVTQTPKHLITATGQRVTLRCSPRSGDLSVYWYQQSLDQGLQFLIQYYNGEERAKGNILERFSAQQFPDLHSELNLSSLELGDSALYFCASSVELEGADTGELFFGEGSRLTVL.

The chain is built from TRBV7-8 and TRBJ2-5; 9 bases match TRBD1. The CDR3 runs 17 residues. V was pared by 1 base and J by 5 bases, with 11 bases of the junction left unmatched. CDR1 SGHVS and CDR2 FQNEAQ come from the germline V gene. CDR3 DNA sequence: TGTGCCAGCAGCTTAGGCCTAATCGGGACAGGGTGGGAGACCCAGTACTTC. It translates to CASSLGLIGTGWETQYF.

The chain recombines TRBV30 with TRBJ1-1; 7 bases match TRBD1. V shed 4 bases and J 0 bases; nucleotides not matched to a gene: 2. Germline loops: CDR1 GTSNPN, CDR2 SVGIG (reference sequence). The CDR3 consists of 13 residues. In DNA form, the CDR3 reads TGTGCCTGGATGGACAGGATGAACACTGAAGCTTTCTTT. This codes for CAWMDRMNTEAFF.

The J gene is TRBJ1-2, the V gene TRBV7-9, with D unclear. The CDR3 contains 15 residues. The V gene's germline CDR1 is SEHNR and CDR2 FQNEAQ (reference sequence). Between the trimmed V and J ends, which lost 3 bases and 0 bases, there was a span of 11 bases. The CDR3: CASSLVTHTNYGYTF. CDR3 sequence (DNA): TGTGCCAGCAGCTTGGTGACACACACTAACTATGGCTACACCTTC.

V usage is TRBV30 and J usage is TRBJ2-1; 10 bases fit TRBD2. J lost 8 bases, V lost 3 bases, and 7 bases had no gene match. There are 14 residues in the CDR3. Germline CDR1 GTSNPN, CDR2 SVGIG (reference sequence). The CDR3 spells CAWSPSGGVDEQFF. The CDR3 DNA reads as TGTGCCTGGAGCCCCAGCGGGGGGGTCGATGAGCAGTTCTTC.

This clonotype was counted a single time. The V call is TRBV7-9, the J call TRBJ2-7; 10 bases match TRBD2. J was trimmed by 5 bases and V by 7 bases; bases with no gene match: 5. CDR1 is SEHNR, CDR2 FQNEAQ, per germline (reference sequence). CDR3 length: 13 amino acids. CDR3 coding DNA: TGTGCCAGCACTCCTAGCGGGAGAAACGAGCAGTACTTC. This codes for CASTPSGRNEQYF.

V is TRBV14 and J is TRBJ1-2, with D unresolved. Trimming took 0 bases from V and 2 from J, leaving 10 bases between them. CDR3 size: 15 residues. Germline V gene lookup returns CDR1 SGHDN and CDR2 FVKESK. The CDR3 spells CASSQEDVTNYGYTF. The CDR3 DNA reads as TGTGCCAGCAGCCAAGAGGACGTGACCAACTATGGCTACACCTTC.

Here the CDR3 DNA reads TGTGCCAGTAGTTTCGTCACCGAAGCCCTGAACACTGAAGCTTTCTTT. Translating it yields CASSFVTEALNTEAFF. The chain combines TRBV19 with TRBJ1-1, with unresolved D. The V and J ends lost 5 bases and 0 bases respectively, with 16 bases between them. This CDR3 has 16 amino acids. Germline-derived CDR1 and CDR2 are LNHDA and SQIVND (reference sequence). Looking up the rest from reference TRBV19 and TRBJ1-1 gives the full variable domain: DGGITQSPKYLFRKEGQNVTLSCEQNLNHDAMYWYRQDPGQGLRLIYYSQIVNDFQKGDIAEGYSVSREKKESFPLTVTSAQKNPTAFYLCASSFVTEALNTEAFFGQGTRLTVV.

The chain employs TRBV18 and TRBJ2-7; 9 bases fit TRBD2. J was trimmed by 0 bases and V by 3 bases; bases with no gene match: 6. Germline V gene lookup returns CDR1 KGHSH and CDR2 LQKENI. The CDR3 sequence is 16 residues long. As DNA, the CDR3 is TGTGCCAGCTCACCCGAGTCTAGCGGGAACTCCTACGAGCAGTACTTC. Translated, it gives CASSPESSGNSYEQYF.

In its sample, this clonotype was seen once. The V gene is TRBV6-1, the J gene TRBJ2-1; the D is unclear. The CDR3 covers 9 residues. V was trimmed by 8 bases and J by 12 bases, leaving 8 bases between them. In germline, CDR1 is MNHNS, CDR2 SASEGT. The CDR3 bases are TGTGCCAGCCTGAAAGGGCAGTTCTTC. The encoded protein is CASLKGQFF.

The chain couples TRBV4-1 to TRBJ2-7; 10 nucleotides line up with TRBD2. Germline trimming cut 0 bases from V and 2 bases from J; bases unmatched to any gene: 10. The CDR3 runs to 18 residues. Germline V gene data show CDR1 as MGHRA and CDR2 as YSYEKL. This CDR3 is CASSQESLVTSGTYEQYF. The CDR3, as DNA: TGCGCCAGCAGCCAAGAATCATTAGTTACTAGCGGGACCTACGAGCAGTACTTC.

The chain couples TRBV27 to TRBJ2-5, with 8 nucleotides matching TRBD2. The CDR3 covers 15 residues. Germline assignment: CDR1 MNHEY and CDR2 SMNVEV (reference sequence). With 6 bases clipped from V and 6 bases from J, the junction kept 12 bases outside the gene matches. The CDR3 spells CASSLGLGSLKTQYF. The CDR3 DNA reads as TGTGCCAGCAGCCTGGGACTAGGGAGTTTGAAGACCCAGTACTTC.

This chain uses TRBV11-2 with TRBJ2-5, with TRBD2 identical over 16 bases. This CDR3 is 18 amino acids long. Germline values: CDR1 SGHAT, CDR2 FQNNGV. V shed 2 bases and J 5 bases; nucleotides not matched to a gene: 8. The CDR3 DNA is TGTGCCAGCAGCTTAACGCCGGGACTAGCGGGAGGGGTGGAGACCCAGTACTTC. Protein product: CASSLTPGLAGGVETQYF.

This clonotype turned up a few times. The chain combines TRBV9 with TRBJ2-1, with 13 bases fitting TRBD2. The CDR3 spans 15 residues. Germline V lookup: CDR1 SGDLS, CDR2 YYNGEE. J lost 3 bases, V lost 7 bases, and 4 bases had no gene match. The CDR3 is CASSRTSGGYNEQFF. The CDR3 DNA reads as TGTGCCAGCTCCCGGACTAGCGGGGGCTACAATGAGCAGTTCTTC.

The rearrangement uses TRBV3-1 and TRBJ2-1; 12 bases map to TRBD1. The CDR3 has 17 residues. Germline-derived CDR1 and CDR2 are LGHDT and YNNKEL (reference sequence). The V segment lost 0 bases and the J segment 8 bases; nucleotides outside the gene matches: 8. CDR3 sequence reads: CASSQDRLGQGAHEQFF. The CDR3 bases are TGTGCCAGCAGCCAAGATAGGTTGGGACAGGGGGCCCATGAGCAGTTCTTC.